The text below deals with one TCR beta chain. V was cut by 0 bases and J by 0 bases, with 9 bases left in between. The CDR3 extends over 16 amino acids. In germline, CDR1 is SGHAT, CDR2 FQNNGV. Produced via immunoSEQ multiplex PCR; TCRdb's table is partial and in-frame only. The top ten hold 2.5% to 3% of the sample, which has fewer than 90,000 clones, about 90% seen once. The sample comes from a study of OX40 agonist ivuxolimab in advanced cancers. The chain uses TRBV11-2 and TRBJ2-1; a possible D gene is TRBD2 (5 bases). The TCR was taken from an adult with an advanced solid tumor such as melanoma, head and neck, liver or kidney cancer. Sequencing was performed on CD4+ or CD8+ T cells sorted from blood, taken in a trial of the OX40 agonist ivuxolimab. CDR3: CASSLDRGSSYNEQFF. DNA for the CDR3: TGTGCCAGCAGCTTAGATCGGGGTAGCTCCTACAATGAGCAGTTCTTC.